Sequencing of this TCR beta chain was carried out in a study of blood T cell repertoires in COVID-19. Looking at the study overall: Samples representing acute and convalescent COVID-19 were sourced from the United States, Italy and Spain.

Enrollment of patients from Seattle took place during active infection, with longitudinal follow-up. Authors' processing steps: For nucleated cells, counts were estimated from reference gene primer amplification. Sequencing was performed with immunoSEQ multiplex PCR; in TCRdb, only in-frame clones are kept and a portion is missing. For V, J and clone size, that table is used; D and trimming come from the DNA. This sample has 250,000 to 350,000 clones, with roughly 84% found just once. Looked up from germline, CDR1 is SGDLS and CDR2 is YYNGEE. The germline V and J ends were trimmed by 4 bases and 4 bases, with 15 bases remaining between them. The CDR3 is made up of 15 amino acids.

This TCR came from a human donor with COVID-19, enrolled during active disease. The donor label of this sample is uncertain. Sequenced: peripheral blood. The chain uses TRBV9 and TRBJ1-5; possibly TRBD1 for D (6 bases). The CDR3 protein is CASSPSRQENQPQHF. The CDR3 DNA follows: TGTGCCAGCAGCCCCTCTAGACAGGAGAATCAGCCCCAGCATTTT.